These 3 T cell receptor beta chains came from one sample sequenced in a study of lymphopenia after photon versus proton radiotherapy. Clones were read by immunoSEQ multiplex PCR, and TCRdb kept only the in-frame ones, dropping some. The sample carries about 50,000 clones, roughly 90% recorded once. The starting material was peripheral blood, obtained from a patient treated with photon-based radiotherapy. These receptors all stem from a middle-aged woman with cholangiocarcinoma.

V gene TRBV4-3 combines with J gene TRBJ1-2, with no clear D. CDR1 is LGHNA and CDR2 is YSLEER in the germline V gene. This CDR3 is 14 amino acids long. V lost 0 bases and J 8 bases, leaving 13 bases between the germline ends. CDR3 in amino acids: CASSQDVGLEGYTF. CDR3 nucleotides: TGCGCCAGCAGCCAAGATGTAGGTTTGGAGGGCTACACCTTC.

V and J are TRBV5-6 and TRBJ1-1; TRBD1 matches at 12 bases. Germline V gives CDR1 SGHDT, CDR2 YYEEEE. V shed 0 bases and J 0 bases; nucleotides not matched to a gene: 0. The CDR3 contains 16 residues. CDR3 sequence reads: CASSLGDRGLNTEAFF. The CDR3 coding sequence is TGTGCCAGCAGCTTGGGGGACAGGGGGCTGAACACTGAAGCTTTCTTT.

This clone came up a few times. In nucleotides, the CDR3 is TGTGCCAGCAGCCCTCGACAGGGGCGGGATGAGCAGTTCTTC. This gives the protein CASSPRQGRDEQFF. The chain employs TRBV5-8 and TRBJ2-1; TRBD1 aligns across 8 bases. There are 14 residues in the CDR3. The junction had 8 bases not matched to a gene; V was cut back by 4 bases and J by 8 bases. Germline values: CDR1 SGHTS, CDR2 YDEGEE.